This entry lists 32 T cell receptor beta chains sequenced from one sample in a study of blood T cell repertoires in COVID-19. Data came from immunoSEQ multiplex PCR; TCRdb stores just in-frame clones and leaves some out. The table has over 150,000 clones, 85% seen once. Sequencing was performed on PBMCs or T cells enriched from blood (not recorded which). These receptors all stem from a man aged 35 to 55 who had recovered from COVID-19.

The J gene is TRBJ2-3, the V gene TRBV13; TRBD2 matches at 7 bases. There are 16 residues in the CDR3. Trimming removed 0 bases from V and 3 bases from J; junction bases left unmatched: 6. From germline, CDR1 is PRHDT and CDR2 FYEKMQ (reference sequence). CDR3 sequence: CASSLGTGGRTDTQYF. CDR3 DNA sequence: TGTGCCAGCAGCTTAGGCACCGGGGGGAGAACAGATACGCAGTATTTT.

This rearrangement joins TRBV30 to TRBJ1-6, with TRBD1 as a possible D gene (5 bases). The CDR3 loop spans 15 amino acids. V lost 0 bases, J lost 5 bases, and 11 bases lay in between. Per germline, CDR1 GTSNPN and CDR2 SVGIG (reference sequence). CDR3: CAWSVGSGNNSPLHF. The CDR3 DNA reads as TGTGCCTGGAGTGTAGGGTCAGGGAATAATTCACCCCTCCACTTT.

The rearrangement joins TRBV29-1 to TRBJ2-2, with 10 bases aligning to TRBD2. The CDR3 has 15 residues. Trimming took 7 bases from V and 5 from J; bases not matched to a gene: 10. Germline CDR1 is SQVTM and CDR2 is ANQGSEA. CDR3 sequence (DNA): TGCAGCGCCATCAGCGGGGGGGCCCAAACCGGGGAGCTGTTTTTT. It yields the protein CSAISGGAQTGELFF.

The gene calls are TRBV2 and TRBJ2-7; TRBD1 matches 9 bases. This CDR3 comprises 15 residues. V lost 8 bases, J lost 4 bases, and 12 bases stayed unmatched. Germline V gene data show CDR1 as SNHLY and CDR2 as FYNNEI. CDR3: CASDLDRGAPYEQYF. The CDR3 DNA sequence: TGTGCCAGCGACTTGGACAGGGGAGCCCCTTACGAGCAGTACTTC.

This clone was found a few times. The chain combines TRBV10-1 with TRBJ1-1; 8 nucleotides align to TRBD1. After removal of 1 base from V and 3 bases from J, the junction contained 4 bases not matched to a gene. Germline-derived CDR1 and CDR2 are WNHNN and SYGVQD (reference sequence). The CDR3 totals 15 residues. DNA for the CDR3: TGCGCCAGCAGTGAGTTTGGGACAGGCCACACTGAAGCTTTCTTT. As protein: CASSEFGTGHTEAFF.

The chain combines TRBV7-8 with TRBJ2-7; tentatively, D is TRBD1 (6 bases). The CDR3 contains 15 residues. Per germline, CDR1 SGHVS and CDR2 FQNEAQ. Trimming shortened V by 5 bases and J by 0 bases, and 14 bases separated the two germline ends. CDR3 DNA: TGTGCCAGCAGCCCGAGCGGACAGACCTCCTACGAGCAGTACTTC. Its translation: CASSPSGQTSYEQYF.

The chain recombines TRBV5-1 with TRBJ1-1, with D unclear. Germline CDR1 is SGHRS and CDR2 is YFSETQ. V lost 4 bases and J 5 bases, leaving 18 bases between the germline ends. This CDR3 is built from 15 residues. Written as DNA, the CDR3 is TGCGCCAGCAGCAGGACGGCCCAGAGCGGTACTGAAGCTTTCTTT. Translated, it gives CASSRTAQSGTEAFF.

This chain connects TRBV2 to TRBJ2-7; 7 bases are shared with TRBD2. CDR3 length: 15 amino acids. V was clipped by 2 bases and J by 5 bases; unmatched bases: 9. CDR1 is SNHLY and CDR2 is FYNNEI in the germline V gene. Here the CDR3 DNA reads TGTGCCAGCAGTGAATCAGGAATCGGGGGGAACGAGCAGTACTTC. Translation: CASSESGIGGNEQYF.

V gene TRBV5-1 combines with J gene TRBJ2-6; possibly TRBD1 for D (7 bases). The CDR3 has 17 residues. The V gene lost 4 bases and the J gene lost 0 bases, with 14 bases spanning the gap. Germline V gene data show CDR1 as SGHRS and CDR2 as YFSETQ. The CDR3 sequence: CASSPGGTSSGANVLTF. The CDR3 DNA follows: TGCGCCAGCAGCCCAGGGGGGACATCCTCTGGGGCCAACGTCCTGACTTTC.

The rearrangement uses TRBV5-4 and TRBJ2-7, with TRBD1 matching over 8 bases. V gave up 2 bases and J gave up 1 base; unmatched junction bases: 5. This CDR3 has 15 residues. The germline CDR1 and CDR2 sequences are SGHNT and YYREEE (reference sequence). The CDR3: CASSFWDRKSYEQYF. The CDR3 DNA reads TGTGCCAGCAGCTTCTGGGACAGGAAGTCCTACGAGCAGTACTTC.

The chain links TRBV20-1 to TRBJ1-4; D gene ambiguous. The CDR3 covers 12 residues. Trimming took off 3 bases at V and 5 bases at J, with 7 bases between the two ends. Germline lookup yields CDR1 DFQATT and CDR2 SNEGSKA (reference sequence). The CDR3 coding sequence is TGCAGTGCTAGTCGGGGAAATGAAAAACTGTTTTTT. This gives the protein CSASRGNEKLFF.

This sequence joins TRBV24-1 and TRBJ1-3; a possible D gene is TRBD1 (6 bases). Trimming pared 9 bases from V and 0 bases from J, leaving 11 bases between. The CDR3 runs 14 residues. Germline values: CDR1 KGHDR, CDR2 SFDVKD. The CDR3 protein is CATPWDISGNTIYF. The CDR3 DNA follows: TGTGCCACCCCTTGGGACATCTCTGGAAACACCATATATTTT.

This clone was found once. This chain connects TRBV30 to TRBJ1-3, with 8 bases identical to TRBD1. J was trimmed by 2 bases and V by 5 bases; bases with no gene match: 8. Germline V gene lookup returns CDR1 GTSNPN and CDR2 SVGIG (reference sequence). There are 15 residues in the CDR3. The CDR3 here is CAWGPDRVTGNTIYF. The CDR3 nucleotides read TGTGCCTGGGGCCCGGACAGGGTGACTGGAAACACCATATATTTT. Drawing the rest from reference TRBV30 and TRBJ1-3, the complete variable domain is SQTIHQWPATLVQPVGSPLSLECTVEGTSNPNLYWYRQAAGRGLQLLFYSVGIGQISSEVPQNLSASRPQDRQFILSSKKLLLSDSGFYLCAWGPDRVTGNTIYFGEGSWLTVV.

V is TRBV11-3 and J is TRBJ2-7; D gene uncertain. This CDR3 contains 16 residues. V shed 5 bases and J shed 3 bases, with 20 bases lying between them. Germline values: CDR1 SGHNT, CDR2 YENEEA. As DNA, the CDR3 is TGTGCCAGCAGCCCCTCGGGTGGTAGGAGCCGCTACGAGCAGTACTTC. Residues: CASSPSGGRSRYEQYF.

CDR3 DNA sequence: TGTGCCAGCAGCCAAGTCCTCGTCTCGACTAGGGCCCAACAGTACTTC. Its protein product is CASSQVLVSTRAQQYF. This rearrangement joins TRBV3-1 (or the pseudogene TRBV3-2) to TRBJ2-7, with D maybe TRBD2 (6 bases). V gave up 1 base and J gave up 10 bases, with 23 bases separating them. This CDR3 is 16 amino acids long. The V gene's germline CDR1 is LGHDT and CDR2 YNNKEL (reference sequence).

The chain employs TRBV11-2 and TRBJ2-7; the match to TRBD2 covers 7 bases. Germline lookup yields CDR1 SGHAT and CDR2 FQNNGV. The CDR3 loop spans 16 amino acids. After removal of 6 bases from V and 0 bases from J, the junction contained 11 bases not matched to a gene. CDR3 sequence reads: CASRGFGGKSSYEQYF. The CDR3 DNA reads TGTGCCAGCAGGGGATTCGGGGGGAAAAGCTCCTACGAGCAGTACTTC.

The V gene is TRBV7-9, the J gene TRBJ1-1, with D perhaps TRBD1 (5 bases). Trimming removed 0 bases at V and 1 base at J, with 12 bases between. CDR3 length equals 16 residues. Germline V lookup: CDR1 SEHNR, CDR2 FQNEAQ (reference sequence). CDR3: CASSLASPGWNTEAFF. CDR3 bases: TGTGCCAGCAGCTTAGCTTCACCAGGGTGGAACACTGAAGCTTTCTTT.

A single count supports this clone. This chain connects TRBV5-1 to TRBJ1-4; 10 bases align to TRBD1. Germline CDR1 reads SGHRS; CDR2 reads YFSETQ. The junction had 6 bases not matched to a gene; V was cut back by 3 bases and J by 7 bases. The CDR3 runs to 15 residues. CDR3 sequence: CASSSMGDRGEKLFF. DNA of the CDR3: TGCGCCAGCAGCTCTATGGGGGACAGGGGTGAAAAACTGTTTTTT.

This chain connects TRBV7-2 to TRBJ1-3, with D possibly TRBD1 on 5 matching bases. Trimming took 8 bases from V and 2 from J, leaving 10 bases between them. Germline V CDR1 and CDR2: SGHTA, FQGNSA. The CDR3 contains 13 residues. CDR3 in DNA: TGTGCCAGCGGGGGGACTCCTGGAAACACCATATATTTT. Translated, it gives CASGGTPGNTIYF.

In nucleotides, the CDR3 is TGTGCCATCAGTGAGTCGAAAGACAGTAGCACAGATACGCAGTATTTT. Its protein product is CAISESKDSSTDTQYF. The V and J genes are TRBV10-3 and TRBJ2-3; perhaps TRBD1 as D (5 bases). This CDR3 has 16 residues. The V gene's germline CDR1 is ENHRY and CDR2 SYGVKD. Trimming stripped 0 bases from V and 0 bases from J, with 10 bases between.

The rearrangement uses TRBV25-1 and TRBJ1-1; D may be TRBD1 (5 bases). CDR1 is MGHDK, CDR2 SYGVNS, per germline. The CDR3 covers 13 residues. V was shortened by 3 bases and J by 5 bases, with 10 bases between the two germline ends. The CDR3 sequence is CASSEGGSTEAFF. The DNA for the CDR3 is TGTGCCAGCAGTGAGGGGGGAAGTACTGAAGCTTTCTTT.

The rearrangement joins TRBV14 to TRBJ2-1; D gene uncertain. The V and J ends lost 2 bases and 12 bases respectively, with 11 bases between them. The CDR3 is made up of 12 amino acids. CDR1 is SGHDN and CDR2 is FVKESK in the germline V gene. This CDR3 is CASSQSILGQFF. CDR3 DNA: TGTGCCAGCAGCCAAAGCATCCTTGGGCAGTTCTTC.

The chain recombines TRBV3-1 (or the pseudogene TRBV3-2) with TRBJ1-5; D unresolved. From germline, CDR1 is LGHDT and CDR2 YNNKEL (reference sequence). The CDR3 is 17 amino acids. V lost 0 bases and J 1 base, leaving 13 bases between the germline ends. CDR3 sequence reads: CASSQDTGRLSNQPQHF. Here the CDR3 DNA reads TGTGCCAGCAGCCAAGACACGGGGAGGCTGAGCAATCAGCCCCAGCATTTT.

The V gene is TRBV5-1, the J gene TRBJ2-7; TRBD1 aligns across 8 bases. Unmatched junction bases numbered 9, after V lost 4 bases and J lost 3 bases. This CDR3 comprises 15 residues. The germline V gene encodes CDR1 SGHRS and CDR2 YFSETQ. The CDR3 DNA sequence: TGCGCCAGCAGCCACGGGACAGGTCCCGACTACGAGCAGTACTTC. Translation: CASSHGTGPDYEQYF.

This chain uses TRBV5-1 with TRBJ2-1; D perhaps matches TRBD2 (7 bases). Trimming removed 2 bases at V and 4 bases at J, with 10 bases between. Germline V gene data show CDR1 as SGHRS and CDR2 as YFSETQ. CDR3 size: 14 residues. The CDR3 DNA follows: TGCGCCAGCAGCTTAGGGGGGGCATACAATGAGCAGTTCTTC. It is translated as CASSLGGAYNEQFF.

The CDR3 sequence is CASSAGQGGKEAFF. DNA for the CDR3: TGCGCCAGCAGCGCCGGACAGGGAGGGAAAGAAGCTTTCTTT. The chain is built from TRBV10-1 and TRBJ1-1, with 8 bases matching TRBD1. The CDR3 sequence is 14 residues long. Germline V gene data show CDR1 as WNHNN and CDR2 as SYGVQD (reference sequence). With 6 bases clipped from V and 8 bases from J, the junction kept 11 bases outside the gene matches.

The chain is built from TRBV11-2 and TRBJ2-2, with TRBD1 matching over 7 bases. CDR1 SGHAT and CDR2 FQNNGV come from the germline V gene. V lost 5 bases, J lost 1 base, and 4 bases stayed unmatched. This CDR3 region has 15 residues. CDR3 nucleotides: TGTGCCAGCAGCCCTCGACAGGGGAACACCGGGGAGCTGTTTTTT. Amino acid sequence: CASSPRQGNTGELFF.

The V gene is TRBV12-3 or TRBV12-4, the J gene TRBJ1-1; tentatively, D is TRBD1 (5 bases). V shed 6 bases and J shed 5 bases, with 13 bases lying between them. The CDR3 contains 13 residues. This CDR3 is CASRTLQGTEAFF. The CDR3 DNA follows: TGTGCCAGCAGGACATTGCAGGGTACTGAAGCTTTCTTT.

V and J are TRBV27 and TRBJ2-1, with D unclear. Trimming took 4 bases from V and 15 from J, leaving 16 bases between them. The CDR3 runs 12 residues. CDR1 MNHEY and CDR2 SMNVEV come from the germline V gene (reference sequence). The DNA of the CDR3 is TGTGCCAGCAGTTCCCTATCAGGTGGTCTGTTCTTC. Translated, it gives CASSSLSGGLFF.

This clone was observed once. This sequence joins TRBV2 and TRBJ1-3; TRBD1 might be the D (5 bases). Deletions cut 4 bases from V and 0 bases from J, with 10 bases between. Germline lookup yields CDR1 SNHLY and CDR2 FYNNEI. CDR3 length: 15 residues. CDR3 in amino acids: CASSGTGGSGNTIYF. In DNA form, the CDR3 reads TGTGCCAGCAGTGGGACGGGGGGCTCTGGAAACACCATATATTTT. Filled out from reference TRBV2 and TRBJ1-3, the complete variable domain reads EPEVTQTPSHQVTQMGQEVILRCVPISNHLYFYWYRQILGQKVEFLVSFYNNEISEKSEIFDDQFSVERPDGSNFTLKIRSTKLEDSAMYFCASSGTGGSGNTIYFGEGSWLTVV.

The V call is TRBV19, the J call TRBJ2-7, with 7 positions matching TRBD1. CDR1 is LNHDA and CDR2 is SQIVND in the germline V gene (reference sequence). The CDR3 has 12 amino acids. Trimming cost V 10 bases and J 6 bases; bases outside gene matches: 9. Written as DNA, the CDR3 is TGTGCCACCGGGACAGTCCCCTCCGAGCAGTACTTC. Its protein product is CATGTVPSEQYF.

The DNA of the CDR3 is TGTGCCAGCAGCCAAGATAGCGGAGAAAGCACAGATACGCAGTATTTT. Protein product: CASSQDSGESTDTQYF. The chain uses TRBV14 and TRBJ2-3, with a possible D match to TRBD2 (6 bases). Trimming took off 0 bases at V and 0 bases at J, with 10 bases between the two ends. The CDR3 consists of 16 residues. Germline V gives CDR1 SGHDN, CDR2 FVKESK.